This T cell receptor (beta chain) emerged from a study of siplizumab effects on memory and regulatory T cells. General observations from the study: Significantly reduced by siplizumab was the cumulative frequency of alloreactive sequences, namely those traceable to unstimulated CD4+ memory cells. Proliferating Tregs in siplizumab cultures were never verified as suppressive. Siplizumab conditions gave an average of 68.8% Treg-derived mappable alloreactive CD4+ clones, versus 25% to 30% for controls. Unstimulated subsets accounted for the mapping of only a minor share of the clones that were alloreactive.

On this clone itself: What it binds is not known.

Method: immunoSEQ multiplex PCR; TCRdb's copy keeps in-frame clones and lacks some. The repertoire includes about 100,000 clones, over 90% of them detected once, and roughly 1.4% sits in the top ten. This CDR3 region has 10 residues. Germline values: CDR1 SQVTM, CDR2 ANQGSEA. V lost 5 bases, J lost 8 bases, and 9 bases lay in between. This receptor was taken from a human donor in good health. Input material: non-Treg CD4+ T cells sorted from blood. The chain carries TRBV29-1 and TRBJ1-1; D uncertain. In nucleotides, the CDR3 is TGCAGCGTTACTCGGCTGGAAGCTTTCTTT. Protein sequence: CSVTRLEAFF.